This TCR beta chain was observed in a study of shared clonotypes between healthy human individuals. Measured with immunoSEQ multiplex PCR; TCRdb has only the in-frame clones, and not every one. In the table there are around 500,000 clones, approximately 80% of which are singletons. Trimming pared 0 bases from V and 6 bases from J, leaving 5 bases between. The CDR3 covers 13 residues. Germline V CDR1 and CDR2: MNHEY, SVGAGI. The chain carries TRBV6-5 and TRBJ2-2; D is undetermined. Sequences were obtained from PBMCs. This clonotype was obtained from a woman in her thirties or forties in good health. Some clones in this sample may be carry-over from other donors' samples. The CDR3: CASSYSSPGELFF. The CDR3, as DNA: TGTGCCAGCAGTTACTCTTCCCCCGGGGAGCTGTTTTTT.